This T cell receptor beta chain was identified during a study of T cell repertoires in cytomegalovirus infection. About the research overall: CMV epitopes used comprised recently identified HLA-C-restricted ones and well-studied HLA-B-restricted ones.

The trim removed 1 base at V and 9 bases at J, leaving 2 bases unmatched. The CDR3 has 13 residues. CDR1 and CDR2 from the germline V gene are SGHTA and FQGTGA. This clonotype was detected only a few times. What it binds is unknown. TCRdb re-called the reads with MiXCR, one entry per CDR3 protein. The table shows around 710,000 distinct CDR3 sequences, with about 29% occurring only once. Study-level points and caveats: Adding up the frequency of public TCR beta families identified people who carried CMV plus the relevant HLA. In two of eight donors, the top clonotype was HLA-C-restricted CMV-specific.

The chain combines TRBV7-3 with TRBJ2-1; TRBD2 matches 8 bases. This receptor was obtained from a human donor in good health (CMV status not recorded). Some clones in this sample may be carry-over from other donors' samples. The starting material was cultured CD8+ T cells from PBMCs, obtained from culture after CMV antigen stimulation. The CDR3 DNA follows: TGTGCCAGCAGCTTAAACGGGGGGGGTGAGCAGTTCTTC. Amino acids: CASSLNGGGEQFF.